Below are 19 T cell receptor beta chains sequenced from a single sample in a study of blood T cell repertoires in COVID-19. Assay used: immunoSEQ multiplex PCR; TCRdb lists only in-frame clones, some missing. This sample has roughly 180,000 clones, with roughly three quarters found just once. The sample comprised peripheral blood. Receptors originate from a woman in her forties or fifties with active or convalescent COVID-19.

This sequence joins TRBV6-5 and TRBJ2-7, with D maybe TRBD2 (7 bases). The CDR3 loop spans 14 amino acids. Trimming took off 6 bases at V and 5 bases at J, with 17 bases between the two ends. Germline CDR1 reads MNHEY; CDR2 reads SVGAGI. The CDR3 DNA reads TGTGCCAGCAGCCCAGGGGACTACTTGAACGAGCAGTACTTC. Amino acid sequence: CASSPGDYLNEQYF.

The V call is TRBV7-2, the J call TRBJ2-3, with 12 bases that match TRBD2. The junction had 4 bases not matched to a gene; V was cut back by 3 bases and J by 0 bases. Germline V lookup: CDR1 SGHTA, CDR2 FQGNSA. The CDR3 length is 17 residues. DNA for the CDR3: TGTGCCAGCAGCTTTCGGACTAGCGGGGAAAGCACAGATACGCAGTATTTT. This sequence encodes CASSFRTSGESTDTQYF.

The rearrangement joins TRBV19 to TRBJ1-4; 11 positions agree with TRBD1. The CDR3 has 17 residues. The V and J ends lost 5 bases and 0 bases, in that order; junction bases with no gene match: 5. Germline CDR1 LNHDA, CDR2 SQIVND (reference sequence). CDR3 loop: CASSPPGQGATNEKLFF. In DNA form, the CDR3 reads TGTGCCAGTAGTCCACCGGGACAGGGGGCAACTAATGAAAAACTGTTTTTT. Together with reference TRBV19 and TRBJ1-4, the CDR3 gives the full variable domain: DGGITQSPKYLFRKEGQNVTLSCEQNLNHDAMYWYRQDPGQGLRLIYYSQIVNDFQKGDIAEGYSVSREKKESFPLTVTSAQKNPTAFYLCASSPPGQGATNEKLFFGSGTQLSVL.

This clone occurred a few times. The chain couples TRBV19 to TRBJ1-2, with D possibly matching TRBD1 (6 bases). Germline assignment: CDR1 LNHDA and CDR2 SQIVND (reference sequence). Trimming stripped 6 bases from V and 2 bases from J, with 13 bases between. The CDR3 spans 14 residues. As DNA, the CDR3 is TGTGCCAGTAGAAGGGGGGAGGGGAACTATGGCTACACCTTC. Its translation: CASRRGEGNYGYTF.

The chain couples TRBV27 to TRBJ2-5, with TRBD2 matching 7 bases. The CDR3 consists of 15 residues. Germline CDR1 is MNHEY and CDR2 is SMNVEV (reference sequence). J lost 2 bases, V lost 5 bases, and 8 bases had no gene match. The chain's CDR3 is CASSVGSGPQETQYF. The DNA of the CDR3 is TGTGCCAGCAGTGTTGGTAGCGGGCCTCAAGAGACCCAGTACTTC.

This clone turned up a few times. The rearrangement joins TRBV7-2 to TRBJ1-2; D is unresolved. The V gene's germline CDR1 is SGHTA and CDR2 FQGNSA. The ends were cut back, 5 bases at V and 8 bases at J, with 24 bases in the middle. The CDR3 totals 16 residues. The CDR3 here is CASSPSTFGSLGGYTF. Here the CDR3 DNA reads TGTGCCAGCAGCCCCTCGACCTTCGGGAGCCTAGGGGGCTACACCTTC.

The rearrangement joins TRBV18 to TRBJ1-2; TRBD1 might be the D (5 bases). The CDR3 runs to 14 residues. Trimming left V 4 bases short and J 5 bases short, with 14 bases between. CDR1 is KGHSH, CDR2 LQKENI, per germline. The CDR3 region is CASSREETAYGYTF. CDR3 nucleotides: TGTGCCAGCTCACGTGAAGAGACAGCATATGGCTACACCTTC.

The chain couples TRBV28 to TRBJ2-3; TRBD1 matches at 7 bases. The CDR3 is 13 amino acids. The germline gives CDR1 MDHEN, CDR2 SYDVKM. V shed 7 bases and J 5 bases; nucleotides not matched to a gene: 6. CDR3 region: CASKTGLVDTQYF. The CDR3 nucleotides are TGTGCCAGCAAGACAGGGTTAGTAGATACGCAGTATTTT.

The chain combines TRBV18 with TRBJ2-3, with 7 bases lining up with TRBD2. This CDR3 region has 15 residues. With V trimmed by 4 bases and J by 3 bases, 7 bases remained unmatched. The germline V gene has CDR1 KGHSH and CDR2 LQKENI. CDR3 bases: TGTGCCAGCTCACTGGAGGGAGGGCCTACAGATACGCAGTATTTT. It encodes CASSLEGGPTDTQYF.

The V call is TRBV7-3, the J call TRBJ2-3, with 9 bases fitting TRBD2. Germline V lookup: CDR1 SGHTA, CDR2 FQGTGA. The junction had 6 bases not matched to a gene; V was cut back by 5 bases and J by 0 bases. The CDR3 is 16 amino acids. The CDR3 bases are TGTGCCAGCAGCATTCTAGCGGGATCTAGCACAGATACGCAGTATTTT. It specifies CASSILAGSSTDTQYF.

The V and J genes are TRBV15 and TRBJ1-1; tentative D call: TRBD1 (5 bases). Looked up from germline, CDR1 is LNHNV and CDR2 is YYDKDF (reference sequence). With 5 bases removed from V and 5 bases from J, the gap between germline ends came to 12 bases. The CDR3 extends over 13 amino acids. The chain's CDR3 is CATSSERQTEAFF. As DNA, the CDR3 is TGTGCCACCAGCTCAGAGAGACAGACTGAAGCTTTCTTT.

The chain carries TRBV5-1 and TRBJ2-2; 7 bases fit TRBD2. Trimming cost V 5 bases and J 4 bases; bases outside gene matches: 11. Germline V gene sequence: CDR1 SGHRS, CDR2 YFSETQ. This CDR3 comprises 16 residues. The CDR3, as DNA: TGCGCCAGCAGGATTGGAGGCGGGGGTAGCACCGGGGAGCTGTTTTTT. Residues: CASRIGGGGSTGELFF.

This clone occurred a few times. The chain uses TRBV2 and TRBJ1-4, with 8 nucleotides matching TRBD1. Looked up from germline, CDR1 is SNHLY and CDR2 is FYNNEI. CDR3 size: 16 residues. The ends lost 2 bases at V and 6 bases at J; junction bases unmatched: 8. The CDR3 is CASSELPGQAYEKLFF. CDR3 in DNA: TGTGCCAGCAGTGAACTCCCGGGACAGGCTTATGAAAAACTGTTTTTT.

The chain links TRBV3-1 (or the pseudogene TRBV3-2) to TRBJ1-5; 9 bases match TRBD1. V shed 4 bases, J shed 3 bases, and the junction held 7 bases outside the gene matches. Looked up from germline, CDR1 is LGHDT and CDR2 is YNNKEL (reference sequence). CDR3 size: 16 residues. CDR3 amino acids: CASSLGTGRNNQPQHF. As DNA, the CDR3 is TGTGCCAGCAGCCTTGGGACAGGGCGGAACAATCAGCCCCAGCATTTT.

The chain has TRBV6-5 and TRBJ2-3; 9 bases match TRBD1. The CDR3 runs to 15 residues. V lost 6 bases and J lost 1; bases outside the gene matches: 5. Germline values: CDR1 MNHEY, CDR2 SVGAGI. CDR3 sequence reads: CASRGQGIGTDTQYF. CDR3 DNA sequence: TGTGCCAGCAGAGGACAGGGGATTGGCACAGATACGCAGTATTTT.

J is TRBJ2-1 and V is TRBV7-2, with D hard to call. Per the germline V gene, CDR1 is SGHTA and CDR2 is FQGNSA. The length of the CDR3 is 16 residues. V was shortened by 3 bases and J by 6 bases, with 18 bases between the two germline ends. DNA for the CDR3: TGTGCCAGCAGCTTCGCCCGAGCAGGAAACGGCAATGAGCAGTTCTTC. Residues: CASSFARAGNGNEQFF.

The chain couples TRBV6-4 to TRBJ1-1, with D unclear. The germline V gene encodes CDR1 MRHNA and CDR2 SNTAGT. This CDR3 comprises 13 residues. Trimming pared 6 bases from V and 1 base from J, leaving 9 bases between. DNA for the CDR3: TGTGCCAGCAGGGTACAGACGAACACTGAAGCTTTCTTT. This encodes CASRVQTNTEAFF.

The rearrangement joins TRBV6-1 to TRBJ1-4; D is unresolved. The CDR3 length is 14 residues. Between the trimmed V and J ends, which lost 3 bases and 3 bases, there was a span of 8 bases. Germline loops: CDR1 MNHNS, CDR2 SASEGT. The CDR3 is CASSENMANEKLFF. The CDR3 region has the DNA TGTGCCAGCAGTGAGAACATGGCTAATGAAAAACTGTTTTTT.

The chain couples TRBV6-5 to TRBJ1-2, with 7 bases lining up with TRBD1. V lost 7 bases, J lost 7 bases, and 12 bases stayed unmatched. Germline V gives CDR1 MNHEY, CDR2 SVGAGI. The CDR3 contains 14 residues. CDR3 DNA: TGTGCCAGCACCGCTGCCCGGACAGGCATTGGCTACACCTTC. Its protein product is CASTAARTGIGYTF.